Below, 28 T cell receptor beta chains from the same sample are listed, as sequenced in a study of blood T cells in healthy people across ages. For the second PCR, which ran for about 6 to 11 cycles, a sample-barcoded 5' primer and a J-beta primer mix were used. MiXCR, run by TCRdb on the 5' RACE reads, gives a single entry per CDR3 protein. Here the sample spans about 680,000 distinct CDR3 sequences, approximately 49% being singletons. The sample comprised blood. These receptors came from a woman aged 60-75 years in good health.

This clonotype was recorded a few times. The genes are TRBV6-5 and TRBJ2-3; D uncertain. V lost 7 bases, J lost 0 bases, and 8 bases lay in between. The CDR3 length is 13 residues. Germline CDR1 MNHEY, CDR2 SVGAGI. CDR3 DNA: TGTGCCAGCATTGCGCCAAGCACAGATACGCAGTATTTT. Its translation is CASIAPSTDTQYF.

There are a few counts of this clonotype. The rearrangement joins TRBV15 to TRBJ2-1, with 11 nucleotides matching TRBD1. Germline V gene data show CDR1 as LNHNV and CDR2 as YYDKDF (reference sequence). The CDR3 totals 16 residues. Losses at the gene ends were 3 bases for V and 2 bases for J; bases not matched to a gene: 3. CDR3 nucleotide sequence: TGTGCCACCAGCAGGTCGGGACAGGGGGCCTACAATGAGCAGTTCTTC. This translates into CATSRSGQGAYNEQFF.

The count of this clonotype is one. The genes are TRBV6-5 and TRBJ2-5; tentatively, D is TRBD1 (5 bases). The length of the CDR3 is 13 residues. V dropped 10 bases and J dropped 11 bases, with 23 bases sitting between them. Germline CDR1 reads MNHEY; CDR2 reads SVGAGI. CDR3 bases: TGTGCCACAAGGTCGGACAACTCCTACCAGCAGTACTTC. It translates to CATRSDNSYQQYF.

V and J are TRBV5-8 and TRBJ2-3, with 10 bases aligning to TRBD1. V was pared by 3 bases and J by 4 bases, with 8 bases of the junction left unmatched. Germline assignment: CDR1 SGHTS and CDR2 YDEGEE. CDR3 length: 16 amino acids. The DNA of the CDR3 is TGTGCCAGCAGCTCCTGGGACAGGGGAACGTCAGATACGCAGTATTTT. This translates into CASSSWDRGTSDTQYF.

The chain recombines TRBV29-1 with TRBJ2-7, with no clear D. The CDR3 runs to 15 residues. V lost 1 base and J 5 bases, leaving 18 bases between the germline ends. Germline assignment: CDR1 SQVTM and CDR2 ANQGSEA. CDR3 nucleotides: TGCAGCGTTGAAGTCCTCGGGTCGGTTGGAAACGAGCAGTACTTC. Its protein product is CSVEVLGSVGNEQYF.

The CDR3 DNA reads TGTGCCAGCAGCTCGACAGGGGGCAATGGCTACACCTTC. Protein product: CASSSTGGNGYTF. J is TRBJ1-2 and V is TRBV5-4; 10 nucleotides agree with TRBD1. The CDR3 is 13 residues long. The V gene's germline CDR1 is SGHNT and CDR2 YYREEE (reference sequence). V lost 3 bases, J lost 6 bases, and 2 bases stayed unmatched.

This clonotype was counted a few times. J is TRBJ2-1 and V is TRBV15, with no clear D. Germline CDR1 and CDR2: LNHNV and YYDKDF (reference sequence). V dropped 0 bases and J dropped 10 bases, with 10 bases sitting between them. There are 13 residues in the CDR3. CDR3 protein: CATSRETPREQFF. The CDR3 DNA is TGTGCCACCAGCAGAGAAACGCCTCGGGAGCAGTTCTTC.

V usage is TRBV6-5 and J usage is TRBJ2-1, with a possible D match to TRBD2 (7 bases). The CDR3 has 13 amino acids. V lost 5 bases to trimming and J lost 13 bases, with 18 bases between them. Germline V gene lookup returns CDR1 MNHEY and CDR2 SVGAGI. The CDR3 nucleotides are TGTGCCAGCAGTAGGGAGGGGGAAGAGACCCAGTTCTTC. This encodes CASSREGEETQFF.

The rearrangement uses TRBV7-9 and TRBJ1-4; 9 bases agree with TRBD1. Germline trimming cut 6 bases from V and 5 bases from J; bases unmatched to any gene: 7. The germline V gene has CDR1 SEHNR and CDR2 FQNEAQ (reference sequence). The CDR3 sequence is 15 residues long. CDR3 DNA: TGTGCCAGCAGTAGAGGAGGGACAGGGAATGAAAAACTGTTTTTT. It is translated as CASSRGGTGNEKLFF.

The rearrangement uses TRBV4-3 and TRBJ2-1; D call uncertain. V was trimmed by 0 bases and J by 13 bases, leaving 16 bases between them. The CDR3 is made up of 14 amino acids. Germline CDR1 is LGHNA and CDR2 is YSLEER. CDR3 sequence: CASSQDRVRETQFF. CDR3 in DNA: TGCGCCAGCAGCCAAGATAGGGTCCGTGAGACCCAGTTCTTC.

This clonotype was observed once. V is TRBV20-1 and J is TRBJ2-1; 9 bases match TRBD1. CDR1 DFQATT and CDR2 SNEGSKA come from the germline V gene (reference sequence). V shed 6 bases and J 7 bases; nucleotides not matched to a gene: 7. The CDR3 spans 13 residues. The CDR3 here is CSATGGSMNEQFF. CDR3 DNA sequence: TGCAGTGCCACAGGGGGCAGTATGAATGAGCAGTTCTTC.

The V gene is TRBV29-1, the J gene TRBJ2-3; D gene ambiguous. This CDR3 contains 12 residues. The V end lost 4 bases, the J end lost 6 bases, and 11 bases lay between the germline ends. The V gene's germline CDR1 is SQVTM and CDR2 ANQGSEA. The chain's CDR3 is CSVVPVTDTQYF. CDR3 nucleotides: TGCAGCGTTGTACCAGTAACGGATACGCAGTATTTT.

The rearrangement joins TRBV28 to TRBJ2-7; perhaps TRBD1 as D (6 bases). CDR3 length: 14 residues. Germline loops: CDR1 MDHEN, CDR2 SYDVKM. Trimming took 3 bases from V and 2 from J, leaving 11 bases between them. The CDR3 coding sequence is TGTGCCAGCAGTTTGGGGGCGCCAACCTACGAGCAGTACTTC. Its translation is CASSLGAPTYEQYF. The variable domain in full, with the rest retrieved from reference TRBV28 and TRBJ2-7, is DVKVTQSSRYLVKRTGEKVFLECVQDMDHENMFWYRQDPGLGLRLIYFSYDVKMKEKGDIPEGYSVSREKKERFSLILESASTNQTSMYLCASSLGAPTYEQYFGPGTRLTVT.

This chain joins TRBV5-1 and TRBJ2-3; TRBD2 agrees at 7 bases. The CDR3 spans 16 residues. Looked up from germline, CDR1 is SGHRS and CDR2 is YFSETQ. The ends lost 1 base at V and 6 bases at J; junction bases unmatched: 11. The CDR3 DNA is TGCGCCAGCAGCTTGTTGGGCGGGAGTCTCACGGATACGCAGTATTTT. Its translation: CASSLLGGSLTDTQYF.

The V and J genes are TRBV6-5 and TRBJ1-6; D gene ambiguous. This CDR3 is built from 17 residues. CDR1 is MNHEY and CDR2 is SVGAGI in the germline V gene. V was cut by 0 bases and J by 1 base, with 10 bases left in between. Here the CDR3 DNA reads TGTGCCAGCAGTTACTCGGCAGATAGGTCCTATAATTCACCCCTCCACTTT. Translated, it gives CASSYSADRSYNSPLHF.

This chain links TRBV4-3 with TRBJ2-1; D is perhaps TRBD1 or TRBD2 (5 bases each). CDR3 length: 17 amino acids. CDR1 and CDR2 from the germline V gene are LGHNA and YSLEER. Deletions cut 5 bases from V and 0 bases from J, with 17 bases between. The CDR3 DNA reads as TGCGCCAGCAGCAACACCGGGACCCCGAGCTCCTACAATGAGCAGTTCTTC. Its translation: CASSNTGTPSSYNEQFF.

This rearrangement joins TRBV10-3 to TRBJ1-2; TRBD1 matches at 7 bases. CDR3 size: 12 residues. J was trimmed by 7 bases and V by 10 bases; bases with no gene match: 9. Germline loops: CDR1 ENHRY, CDR2 SYGVKD. CDR3 residues: CATKDRSFGYTF. For the CDR3, the DNA is TGTGCCACCAAGGACAGGTCATTTGGCTACACCTTC.

J is TRBJ1-6 and V is TRBV20-1; no definite D call. Germline assignment: CDR1 DFQATT and CDR2 SNEGSKA (reference sequence). V lost 6 bases and J lost 8, with 17 bases in between. This CDR3 is 14 amino acids long. CDR3 sequence (DNA): TGCAGTGCCTTCACTAATAGAGCGGATTCACCCCTCCACTTT. This encodes CSAFTNRADSPLHF.

There are a few counts of this clonotype. This sequence joins TRBV7-2 and TRBJ2-7; TRBD2 matches 8 bases. V shed 5 bases, J shed 5 bases, and the junction held 14 bases outside the gene matches. The CDR3 runs to 16 residues. Germline CDR1 SGHTA, CDR2 FQGNSA. In DNA, the CDR3 is TGTGCCAGCAGCCGTTGGGGGGGAGCGGGAGCCCACGAGCAGTACTTC. It translates to CASSRWGGAGAHEQYF. The full variable domain, completed using reference TRBV7-2 and TRBJ2-7, is GAGVSQSPSNKVTEKGKDVELRCDPISGHTALYWYRQSLGQGLEFLIYFQGNSAPDKSGLPSDRFSAERTGGSVSTLTIQRTQQEDSAVYLCASSRWGGAGAHEQYFGPGTRLTVT.

The sample holds a few counts of this clonotype. The J gene is TRBJ2-7, the V gene TRBV3-1; 7 nucleotides agree with TRBD2. CDR1 is LGHDT and CDR2 is YNNKEL in the germline V gene (reference sequence). CDR3 length equals 16 residues. J was trimmed by 0 bases and V by 4 bases; bases with no gene match: 9. CDR3 in DNA: TGTGCCAGCAGCCCGGGCTTAGCGGGCCTCTCCTACGAGCAGTACTTC. It yields the protein CASSPGLAGLSYEQYF.

The CDR3 protein is CAEERNPGQLYRRGSRAYNEQYF. The CDR3 coding sequence is TGTGCCGAAGAGAGGAATCCGGGACAGCTATACCGGAGGGGATCAAGGGCCTACAATGAGCAGTACTTC. The chain employs TRBV28 and TRBJ2-1, with D tentatively TRBD1 (7 bases). Judging by the DNA end, TRBJ2-7 fits better; the J call may be wrong. The CDR3 spans 23 residues. Germline V gene data show CDR1 as MDHEN and CDR2 as SYDVKM.

This clonotype was found a few times. The chain uses TRBV6-2 or TRBV6-3 and TRBJ1-1, with D tentatively TRBD1 (6 bases). This CDR3 region has 15 residues. Trimming left V 6 bases short and J 0 bases short, with 14 bases between. Germline-derived CDR1 and CDR2 are MNHEY and SVGEGT. CDR3 in amino acids: CASSHGGAMNTEAFF. The CDR3 DNA follows: TGTGCCAGCAGCCATGGGGGCGCGATGAACACTGAAGCTTTCTTT.

J is TRBJ2-5 and V is TRBV7-3, with 9 bases that match TRBD2. Unmatched junction bases numbered 12, after V lost 5 bases and J lost 11 bases. CDR1 is SGHTA, CDR2 FQGTGA, per germline. This CDR3 region has 14 residues. The CDR3 DNA is TGTGCCAGCAGCCGCACCGGGACTAGCAATGAGCAGTACTTC. Residues: CASSRTGTSNEQYF. The variable domain in full, with the rest retrieved from reference TRBV7-3 and TRBJ2-5, is GAGVSQTPSNKVTEKGKYVELRCDPISGHTALYWYRQSLGQGPEFLIYFQGTGAADDSGLPNDRFFAVRPEGSVSTLKIQRTERGDSAVYLCASSRTGTSNEQYFGPGTRLLVL.

This clonotype was detected only a few times. The V and J genes are TRBV29-1 and TRBJ1-4, with D unclear. Trimming took 7 bases from V and 6 from J, leaving 6 bases between them. The CDR3 spans 10 residues. Germline V gene lookup returns CDR1 SQVTM and CDR2 ANQGSEA. CDR3: CSAVHEKLFF. The DNA for the CDR3 is TGCAGCGCTGTACATGAAAAACTGTTTTTT. Filled out from reference TRBV29-1 and TRBJ1-4, the complete variable domain reads SAVISQKPSRDICQRGTSLTIQCQVDSQVTMMFWYRQQPGQSLTLIATANQGSEATYESGFVIDKFPISRPNLTFSTLTVSNMSPEDSSIYLCSAVHEKLFFGSGTQLSVL.

The sample holds a few counts of this clonotype. The chain is built from TRBV9 and TRBJ1-2; 8 nucleotides match TRBD1. J was trimmed by 3 bases and V by 3 bases; bases with no gene match: 10. The CDR3 consists of 16 residues. The germline V gene has CDR1 SGDLS and CDR2 YYNGEE. The CDR3 bases are TGTGCCAGCAGCGCCTACCTCAGGGGGCCGGACTATGGCTACACCTTC. Residues: CASSAYLRGPDYGYTF.

This clonotype has more than one count but fewer than ten. This chain connects TRBV7-2 to TRBJ2-5, with D perhaps matching TRBD2 (6 bases). Per the germline V gene, CDR1 is SGHTA and CDR2 is FQGNSA. This CDR3 is 14 amino acids long. With 5 bases removed from V and 3 bases from J, the gap between germline ends came to 13 bases. The CDR3 region is CASSMGGPEETQYF. The CDR3 DNA reads as TGTGCCAGCAGCATGGGGGGACCCGAAGAGACCCAGTACTTC.

The chain couples TRBV5-1 to TRBJ2-5, with a possible D match to TRBD1 (5 bases). The J call may be in error: the DNA end matches TRBJ2-7 better. The CDR3 has 13 residues. Germline CDR1 is SGHRS and CDR2 is YFSETQ. The CDR3 DNA is TGCGCCAGCAGCGCGTGGGGCAGGGACGAGCAGTACTTC. It translates to CASSAWGRDEQYF.

This chain links TRBV9 with TRBJ2-4, with 11 bases identical to TRBD1. Trimming removed 3 bases from V and 0 bases from J; junction bases left unmatched: 5. CDR1 and CDR2 from the germline V gene are SGDLS and YYNGEE. This CDR3 is built from 17 residues. This CDR3 reads CASSATGTGGAKNIQYF. The CDR3 DNA reads as TGTGCCAGCAGCGCGACCGGGACAGGGGGAGCCAAAAACATTCAGTACTTC.